These 18 T cell receptor beta chains came from one sample sequenced in a study of blood T cell repertoires in COVID-19. Assay: immunoSEQ multiplex PCR; the TCRdb copy retains only in-frame clones and omits some. The table lists around 60,000 clones, roughly 87% of them singletons. Sequencing was performed on peripheral blood. These receptors all come from a man between 45 and 60 years old with active COVID-19.

This clone was counted a single time. The chain uses TRBV3-1 (or the pseudogene TRBV3-2) and TRBJ2-5; no firm D call. Looked up from germline, CDR1 is LGHDT and CDR2 is YNNKEL (reference sequence). Trimming pared 6 bases from V and 2 bases from J, leaving 13 bases between. The CDR3 runs 14 residues. The CDR3 DNA reads TGTGCCAGCAGTCTAACTCCCAAACAAGAGACCCAGTACTTC. It codes for CASSLTPKQETQYF.

J is TRBJ1-5 and V is TRBV5-1; TRBD1 aligns across 11 bases. The germline gives CDR1 SGHRS, CDR2 YFSETQ. The CDR3 consists of 15 residues. V was clipped by 0 bases and J by 7 bases; unmatched bases: 3. Here the CDR3 reads CASSLGTGGGQPQHF. The DNA of the CDR3 is TGCGCCAGCAGCTTGGGGACAGGGGGCGGGCAGCCCCAGCATTTT.

This clone was counted a single time. V usage is TRBV4-1 and J usage is TRBJ1-5, with TRBD1 matching 10 bases. Trimming took 0 bases from V and 7 from J; bases not matched to a gene: 9. Germline V gene lookup returns CDR1 MGHRA and CDR2 YSYEKL. The CDR3 is 17 residues long. CDR3 region: CASSQETGGFGRQPQHF. DNA for the CDR3: TGCGCCAGCAGCCAAGAGACAGGGGGCTTCGGTAGGCAGCCCCAGCATTTT.

The V call is TRBV12-3 or TRBV12-4, the J call TRBJ2-2; a weak D match, TRBD2 (5 bases). V lost 6 bases to trimming and J lost 5 bases, with 7 bases between them. The CDR3 has 12 amino acids. The CDR3 here is CASSRGTGELFF. CDR3 in DNA: TGTGCCAGCAGCCGGGGTACCGGGGAGCTGTTTTTT.

The rearrangement joins TRBV7-6 to TRBJ2-1; TRBD1 might be the D (6 bases). This CDR3 spans 17 amino acids. Per germline, CDR1 SGHVS and CDR2 FNYEAQ. V was clipped by 1 base and J by 4 bases, with 17 bases between them. This CDR3 reads CASSLGVRGFLYNEQFF. In nucleotides, the CDR3 is TGTGCCAGCAGCTTAGGGGTCAGGGGATTCTTATACAATGAGCAGTTCTTC.

This chain connects TRBV19 to TRBJ1-2; 11 bases map to TRBD1. Per germline, CDR1 LNHDA and CDR2 SQIVND (reference sequence). The ends lost 5 bases at V and 5 bases at J; junction bases unmatched: 10. The CDR3 runs to 16 residues. The CDR3 DNA sequence: TGTGCCAGTAGTGAGGAGGACAGGGGGCGAGGTTATGGCTACACCTTC. As protein: CASSEEDRGRGYGYTF.

In this sample, this clone turned up once. V is TRBV18 and J is TRBJ2-3, with a possible D match to TRBD2 (7 bases). Per the germline V gene, CDR1 is KGHSH and CDR2 is LQKENI. This CDR3 is 15 amino acids long. Trimming pared 8 bases from V and 2 bases from J, leaving 17 bases between. CDR3 sequence reads: CASGRGAAPTDTQYF. CDR3 DNA sequence: TGTGCCAGCGGACGGGGGGCCGCTCCCACAGATACGCAGTATTTT.

The V and J genes are TRBV27 and TRBJ1-6; D not certain. The CDR3 consists of 14 residues. Trimming took off 3 bases at V and 2 bases at J, with 5 bases between the two ends. The germline CDR1 and CDR2 sequences are MNHEY and SMNVEV (reference sequence). DNA for the CDR3: TGTGCCAGCAGTTTTTCTCCCTATAATTCACCCCTCCACTTT. Its protein product is CASSFSPYNSPLHF.

The rearrangement links TRBV3-1 (or the pseudogene TRBV3-2) to TRBJ1-2, with a weak D call TRBD1 (5 bases). V dropped 4 bases and J dropped 7 bases, with 16 bases sitting between them. Germline loops: CDR1 LGHDT, CDR2 YNNKEL (reference sequence). This CDR3 contains 14 residues. CDR3 in amino acids: CASSLSQGSAGYTF. In DNA form, the CDR3 reads TGTGCCAGCAGCCTAAGCCAGGGTTCGGCTGGCTACACCTTC.

The gene calls are TRBV7-3 and TRBJ2-5; 9 bases map to TRBD1. Germline V gene sequence: CDR1 SGHTA, CDR2 FQGTGA. V shed 5 bases, J shed 4 bases, and the junction held 8 bases outside the gene matches. There are 15 residues in the CDR3. Written as DNA, the CDR3 is TGTGCCAGCAGCGACTCGGACAGGGGAGGAGAGACCCAGTACTTC. Its protein is CASSDSDRGGETQYF.

The CDR3, as DNA: TGTGCCATCATGGGGCCGACCGGGACAGGAGAATACGAGCAGTACTTC. Translated: CAIMGPTGTGEYEQYF. The rearrangement uses TRBV10-3 and TRBJ2-7; 8 bases are shared with TRBD1. V shed 7 bases and J 4 bases; nucleotides not matched to a gene: 15. In germline, CDR1 is ENHRY, CDR2 SYGVKD. The CDR3 runs to 16 residues.

The J gene is TRBJ1-3, the V gene TRBV3-1 (or the pseudogene TRBV3-2), with unresolved D. Germline CDR1 LGHDT, CDR2 YNNKEL (reference sequence). Between the trimmed V and J ends, which lost 1 base and 5 bases, there was a span of 3 bases. CDR3 length equals 12 residues. The CDR3 protein is CASSQVRNTIYF. DNA for the CDR3: TGTGCCAGCAGCCAAGTAAGAAACACCATATATTTT.

The chain is built from TRBV19 and TRBJ2-4; possibly TRBD1 for D (5 bases). In germline, CDR1 is LNHDA, CDR2 SQIVND (reference sequence). CDR3 size: 17 residues. V was trimmed by 0 bases and J by 7 bases, leaving 19 bases between them. CDR3 in DNA: TGTGCCAGTAGTATAGAGGGCCAGGGAAAGATGAGGAACATTCAGTACTTC. It is translated as CASSIEGQGKMRNIQYF.

The chain has TRBV9 and TRBJ2-3; the D gene is possibly TRBD2 (5 bases). Germline loops: CDR1 SGDLS, CDR2 YYNGEE. Trimming shortened V by 3 bases and J by 4 bases, and 21 bases separated the two germline ends. This CDR3 is 17 amino acids long. In DNA form, the CDR3 reads TGTGCCAGCAGCGCCCCCTTTGGACTGGTGGACGCAGATACGCAGTATTTT. This gives the protein CASSAPFGLVDADTQYF.

The chain employs TRBV13 and TRBJ1-4, with 8 bases that match TRBD1. Germline loops: CDR1 PRHDT, CDR2 FYEKMQ (reference sequence). The ends lost 5 bases at V and 10 bases at J; junction bases unmatched: 3. The CDR3 sequence is 12 residues long. The CDR3 DNA reads TGTGCCAGCAGCATCGACAGGGGAAAACTGTTTTTT. This codes for CASSIDRGKLFF.

The CDR3 region is CASSHKEVVDRGVEGNTGELFF. In DNA form, the CDR3 reads TGTGCCAGCAGCCACAAGGAGGTTGTAGACAGGGGGGTAGAAGGGAACACCGGGGAGCTGTTTTTT. This chain links TRBV9 with TRBJ2-2; 9 nucleotides agree with TRBD1. Looked up from germline, CDR1 is SGDLS and CDR2 is YYNGEE. The CDR3 spans 22 residues. V dropped 4 bases and J dropped 1; count of bases not matched to a gene: 23.

This chain links TRBV5-1 with TRBJ2-3, with TRBD2 matching 10 bases. The CDR3 runs 13 residues. The germline V gene has CDR1 SGHRS and CDR2 YFSETQ. Trimming took 7 bases from V and 4 from J; bases not matched to a gene: 3. CDR3 nucleotides: TGCGCCAGCGGGACTAGCGAGGCAGATACGCAGTATTTT. Its translation: CASGTSEADTQYF.

This chain joins TRBV2 and TRBJ1-6; 9 bases fit TRBD1. This CDR3 contains 15 residues. Trimming cost V 5 bases and J 7 bases; bases outside gene matches: 6. The V gene's germline CDR1 is SNHLY and CDR2 FYNNEI. The chain's CDR3 is CASSPGTGINSPLHF. DNA for the CDR3: TGTGCCAGCAGTCCCGGGACAGGGATCAATTCACCCCTCCACTTT.